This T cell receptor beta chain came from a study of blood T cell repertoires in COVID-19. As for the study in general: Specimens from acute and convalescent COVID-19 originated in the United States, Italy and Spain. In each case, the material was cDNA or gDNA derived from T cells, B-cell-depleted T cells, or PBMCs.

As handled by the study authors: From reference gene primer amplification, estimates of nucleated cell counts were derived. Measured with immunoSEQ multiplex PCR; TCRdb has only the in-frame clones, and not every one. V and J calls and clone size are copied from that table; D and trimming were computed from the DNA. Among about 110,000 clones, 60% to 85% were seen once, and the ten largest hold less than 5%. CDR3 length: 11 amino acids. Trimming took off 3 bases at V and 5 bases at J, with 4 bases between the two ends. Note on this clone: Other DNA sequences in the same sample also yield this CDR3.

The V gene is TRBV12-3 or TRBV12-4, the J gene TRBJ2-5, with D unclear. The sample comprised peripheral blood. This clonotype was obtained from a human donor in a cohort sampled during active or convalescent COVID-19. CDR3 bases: TGTGCCAGCAGTTTCTTCGAGACCCAGTACTTC. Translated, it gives CASSFFETQYF.